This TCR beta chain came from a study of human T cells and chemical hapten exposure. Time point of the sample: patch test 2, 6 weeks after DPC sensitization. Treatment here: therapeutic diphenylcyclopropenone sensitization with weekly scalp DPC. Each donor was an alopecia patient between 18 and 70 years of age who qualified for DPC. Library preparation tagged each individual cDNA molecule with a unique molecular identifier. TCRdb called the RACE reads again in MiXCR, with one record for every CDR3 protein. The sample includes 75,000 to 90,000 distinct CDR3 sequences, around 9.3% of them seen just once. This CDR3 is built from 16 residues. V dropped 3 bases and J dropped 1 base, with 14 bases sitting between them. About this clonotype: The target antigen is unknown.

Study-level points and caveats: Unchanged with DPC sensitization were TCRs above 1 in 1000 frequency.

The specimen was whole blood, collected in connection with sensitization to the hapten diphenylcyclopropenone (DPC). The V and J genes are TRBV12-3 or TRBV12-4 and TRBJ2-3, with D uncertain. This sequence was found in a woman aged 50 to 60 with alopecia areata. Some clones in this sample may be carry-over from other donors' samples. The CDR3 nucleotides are TGTGCCAGCAGTTTTCCTCTCATGACTGGCACAGATACGCAGTATTTT. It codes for CASSFPLMTGTDTQYF.